This T cell receptor (beta chain) originates from a study of blood T cell repertoires in COVID-19. V lost 1 base, J lost 0 bases, and 7 bases lay in between. This CDR3 region has 15 residues. CDR1 and CDR2 (germline): SGHNT, YENEEA. Using immunoSEQ multiplex PCR, the repertoire was profiled, and TCRdb retains in-frame clones only, with some absent. The sample has about 55,000 clones; 88% are singletons. The clonotype originates from a man between 60 and 75 years old with active COVID-19. The sequenced sample was peripheral blood. The gene calls are TRBV11-3 and TRBJ2-1; the D gene is possibly TRBD2 (6 bases). The CDR3 protein is CASSLAGVSYNEQFF. CDR3 sequence (DNA): TGTGCCAGCAGCTTAGCGGGGGTCTCCTACAATGAGCAGTTCTTC.